A single sample gave rise to the 13 T cell receptor beta chains below, sequenced in a study of Ad26.COV2.S vaccination and SARS-CoV-2 variants. TCRdb keeps only in-frame clones here, not all; method: immunoSEQ multiplex PCR. The table shows just over 350,000 clones, with roughly 85% occurring only once. Described treatment: about 20 received Ad26.COV2.S at low or high dose, single or two shots; 5 received placebo; per-sample allocation not given. Day 63 after the first vaccine or placebo injection was the time point for sampling. Sample: peripheral blood, taken in a trial of Ad26.COV2.S vaccine versus placebo. These receptors were obtained from a person aged 18-60 years who received the Ad26.COV2.S COVID-19 vaccine or a placebo.

This rearrangement joins TRBV9 to TRBJ2-7, with 7 bases lining up with TRBD1. J lost 3 bases, V lost 0 bases, and 6 bases had no gene match. Germline loops: CDR1 SGDLS, CDR2 YYNGEE. There are 15 residues in the CDR3. Here the CDR3 DNA reads TGTGCCAGCAGCGTAGGGACGGGACAGTTCTACGAGCAGTACTTC. It encodes CASSVGTGQFYEQYF.

V and J are TRBV29-1 and TRBJ2-1; 11 bases agree with TRBD2. This CDR3 has 13 amino acids. V shed 6 bases and J 9 bases; nucleotides not matched to a gene: 7. Per germline, CDR1 SQVTM and CDR2 ANQGSEA. CDR3 bases: TGCAGCGTCGCCGGGACTAGCGGTATTGAGCAGTTCTTC. This encodes CSVAGTSGIEQFF.

V gene TRBV7-9 combines with J gene TRBJ1-1, with TRBD1 matching over 7 bases. Germline CDR1 and CDR2: SEHNR and FQNEAQ (reference sequence). Trimming cost V 4 bases and J 7 bases; bases outside gene matches: 9. The CDR3 is 14 amino acids. The chain's CDR3 is CASSSTGNRGEAFF. The CDR3 DNA sequence: TGTGCCAGCAGCTCGACAGGGAATCGGGGTGAAGCTTTCTTT.

The J gene is TRBJ2-7, the V gene TRBV6-1, with D possibly matching TRBD1 (5 bases). Trimming pared 3 bases from V and 2 bases from J, leaving 17 bases between. The CDR3 runs 16 residues. Germline V gene sequence: CDR1 MNHNS, CDR2 SASEGT. CDR3 DNA: TGTGCCAGCAGTGATCAGGGTCCCAATTATACCTACGAGCAGTACTTC. It is translated as CASSDQGPNYTYEQYF.

The chain employs TRBV28 and TRBJ2-7, with 8 bases that match TRBD1. V shed 6 bases and J 6 bases; nucleotides not matched to a gene: 7. This CDR3 region has 13 residues. Germline values: CDR1 MDHEN, CDR2 SYDVKM. CDR3 in DNA: TGTGCCAGCAGAGAGCCCGGACAGGGCGAGCAGTACTTC. Translation gives CASREPGQGEQYF.

This chain uses TRBV27 with TRBJ1-6; the D gene is possibly TRBD1 (6 bases). V shed 1 base and J shed 7 bases, with 11 bases lying between them. Germline V gene data show CDR1 as MNHEY and CDR2 as SMNVEV (reference sequence). The CDR3 contains 15 residues. The CDR3 loop reads CASSLFRGGNSPLHF. CDR3 DNA: TGTGCCAGCAGTTTATTCAGGGGTGGGAATTCACCCCTCCACTTT.

The V gene is TRBV25-1, the J gene TRBJ2-1; TRBD2 aligns across 11 bases. This CDR3 has 16 residues. V lost 0 bases and J lost 2; bases outside the gene matches: 0. The V gene's germline CDR1 is MGHDK and CDR2 SYGVNS. This CDR3 reads CASSEYSGRAYNEQFF. The CDR3 nucleotides read TGTGCCAGCAGTGAATATAGCGGGAGGGCCTACAATGAGCAGTTCTTC.

The chain employs TRBV5-1 and TRBJ2-5; TRBD2 matches at 9 bases. CDR1 SGHRS and CDR2 YFSETQ come from the germline V gene. The CDR3 spans 15 residues. Unmatched junction bases numbered 3, after V lost 0 bases and J lost 3 bases. CDR3 loop: CASSLGLAVEETQYF. The CDR3 DNA follows: TGCGCCAGCAGCTTGGGACTAGCGGTGGAAGAGACCCAGTACTTC. The full variable domain, with the rest looked up from reference TRBV5-1 and TRBJ2-5, is KAGVTQTPRYLIKTRGQQVTLSCSPISGHRSVSWYQQTPGQGLQFLFEYFSETQRNKGNFPGRFSGRQFSNSRSEMNVSTLELGDSALYLCASSLGLAVEETQYFGPGTRLLVL.

The chain has TRBV7-2 and TRBJ2-3; D remains ambiguous. V lost 2 bases, J lost 6 bases, and 6 bases lay in between. CDR3 length: 12 amino acids. Per germline, CDR1 SGHTA and CDR2 FQGNSA. The CDR3 coding sequence is TGTGCCAGCAGCTTATTTCCGGATACGCAGTATTTT. Translation gives CASSLFPDTQYF.

The V gene is TRBV7-6, the J gene TRBJ2-2, with 8 bases aligning to TRBD1. The germline CDR1 and CDR2 sequences are SGHVS and FNYEAQ. The trim removed 5 bases at V and 6 bases at J, leaving 8 bases unmatched. The length of the CDR3 is 15 residues. The CDR3 sequence: CASSRQGSHAGELFF. The CDR3 bases are TGTGCCAGCAGCCGACAGGGGAGTCACGCCGGGGAGCTGTTTTTT.

The chain employs TRBV3-1 (or the pseudogene TRBV3-2) and TRBJ1-3, with D perhaps matching TRBD1 (5 bases). V lost 4 bases, J lost 4 bases, and 20 bases lay in between. The CDR3 has 17 amino acids. The germline gives CDR1 LGHDT, CDR2 YNNKEL (reference sequence). In DNA form, the CDR3 reads TGTGCCAGCAGCCCATCCCTTTTGGGGCGCTACGGAAACACCATATATTTT. Its protein product is CASSPSLLGRYGNTIYF.

The chain employs TRBV2 and TRBJ2-7; 11 bases match TRBD1. J lost 5 bases, V lost 8 bases, and 8 bases had no gene match. CDR1 is SNHLY, CDR2 FYNNEI, per germline. This CDR3 has 14 amino acids. The CDR3 nucleotides read TGTGCCAGCGGACAGGGGGCGACCACCGACGAGCAGTACTTC. It is translated as CASGQGATTDEQYF.

The CDR3 here is CASSYTVGYEQYF. CDR3 coding DNA: TGTGCCAGCAGTTACACAGTCGGGTACGAGCAGTACTTC. The chain has TRBV6-2 or TRBV6-3 and TRBJ2-7; no reliable D call. CDR3 size: 13 residues. The V gene's germline CDR1 is MNHEY and CDR2 SVGEGT. Trimming cost V 2 bases and J 4 bases, with 9 bases left between them.